These 16 T cell receptor beta chains share one sample of origin, sequenced in a study of tumor-infiltrating lymphocytes in primary liver carcinoma. Unsorted bulk tissue (roughly 19-31 mg) underwent RNA and DNA co-extraction. Production of TCR beta cDNA used 400 to 600 ng total RNA together with a constant-region primer. Three rounds of nested multiplex PCR with slightly modified ARM-PCR produced TCR beta libraries. In the first two PCR rounds, TRBV1-TRBV30 forward primers were paired with a C-beta reverse primer, and each round lasted roughly 10 cycles. TCRdb re-derived calls from the multiplex PCR reads in MiXCR, one entry per CDR3 protein. The sample lists roughly 120,000 distinct CDR3 sequences; 50% to 65% were seen once. Sequenced sample: liver tumor tissue from sampling region 1. The subset was: tumor region T1, superior pole. The receptors come from a woman aged 55-70 years with primary liver carcinoma and hepatitis B virus infection.

The chain has TRBV6-1 and TRBJ2-1; D unresolved. Trimming left V 5 bases short and J 3 bases short, with 17 bases between. CDR1 is MNHNS, CDR2 SASEGT, per germline. CDR3 size: 16 residues. The DNA for the CDR3 is TGTGCCAGCAGTCAAGGGCTGAGGCGAGGCTACAATGAGCAGTTCTTC. Translating gives CASSQGLRRGYNEQFF.

With regard to this clonotype: The junction departs from germline at one end; a sequencing error may be responsible. The chain has TRBV11-2 and TRBJ2-7, with TRBD2 identical over 10 bases. The germline V gene has CDR1 SGHAT and CDR2 FQNNGV. The CDR3 runs 15 residues. The CDR3 DNA is TGTGTCAGCAGCCAAGGGACTAGCGTGAGTTACGAGCAGTACTTC. Its translation: CVSSQGTSVSYEQYF.

A note on this clonotype: The final CDR3 position lacks the conserved phenylalanine or tryptophan, pointing to a likely read error. The rearrangement links TRBV11-2 to TRBJ1-1; D is unresolved. The germline CDR1 and CDR2 sequences are SGHAT and FQNNGV. This CDR3 is 13 amino acids long. Here the CDR3 DNA reads TGTGCCAGCGGCTTAGAGGCAGCGACTAAAGCTTTCATT. As protein: CASGLEAATKAFI.

A word on this clonotype: Given a much more abundant clone one base away, this may be a read error. The V gene is TRBV6-5, the J gene TRBJ1-5, with no clear D. Trimming took off 6 bases at V and 6 bases at J, with 15 bases between the two ends. The CDR3 is 14 amino acids. Germline V gives CDR1 MNHEY, CDR2 SVGAGI. CDR3 DNA sequence: TGTGCCAGCAGCCACTACCAAGGAGGTCAGCCCCAGCATTTT. This sequence encodes CASSHYQGGQPQHF.

In the case of this clonotype: Compared with germline, one end of the junction differs, possibly owing to a read error. The V call is TRBV6-5, the J call TRBJ2-7; TRBD2 matches at 10 bases. CDR3 size: 16 residues. Germline V CDR1 and CDR2: MNHEY, SVGAGI. This CDR3 is CASRATLAGYSYEHHF. CDR3 nucleotides: TGTGCCAGCAGGGCGACACTAGCGGGGTACTCCTACGAGCATCACTTC.

Comment on this clonotype: Since the CDR3 does not end with the conserved phenylalanine or tryptophan, this likely comes from a read error. The gene calls are TRBV11-2 and TRBJ1-2; D is undetermined. Germline assignment: CDR1 SGHAT and CDR2 FQNNGV. V shed 1 base and J shed 7 bases, with 10 bases lying between them. This CDR3 has 13 residues. DNA for the CDR3: TGTGCCAGCAGCTTAGGGGCTGGCTTTGGCTACACCATC. Its protein product is CASSLGAGFGYTI.

Ten or more counts support this clonotype. The rearrangement uses TRBV10-3 and TRBJ2-1; 9 bases map to TRBD2. Germline values: CDR1 ENHRY, CDR2 SYGVKD. Trimming cost V 0 bases and J 7 bases; bases outside gene matches: 16. The CDR3 spans 19 residues. CDR3 sequence: CAISESTTPRSGRMNEQFF. CDR3 sequence (DNA): TGTGCCATCAGTGAGTCGACTACACCTAGGAGCGGGAGGATGAATGAGCAGTTCTTC.

This clonotype was counted ten times or more. This chain connects TRBV29-1 to TRBJ2-1; 7 bases agree with TRBD1. This CDR3 is built from 14 residues. The J segment lost 2 bases and the V segment lost 7 bases, leaving 8 bases of the junction unmatched. Germline assignment: CDR1 SQVTM and CDR2 ANQGSEA. Here the CDR3 DNA reads TGCAGCGCGGAGACAGGGCCCCCCTACAATGAGCAGTTCTTC. This codes for CSAETGPPYNEQFF.

To note about this clonotype: A junction end diverges from the germline sequence, so it may reflect a read error. The gene calls are TRBV11-2 and TRBJ2-1; 7 positions match TRBD2. This CDR3 comprises 18 residues. Germline lookup yields CDR1 SGHAT and CDR2 FQNNGV. Here the CDR3 DNA reads TGTGCCAGCAACTTAACCCTTCCAGGACTAGGAGTGTACAATGAGCAGTTCTTC. The encoded protein is CASNLTLPGLGVYNEQFF.

The V gene is TRBV7-9, the J gene TRBJ1-5, with 9 bases matching TRBD1. This CDR3 contains 14 residues. Trimming removed 5 bases from V and 4 bases from J; junction bases left unmatched: 3. CDR1 SEHNR and CDR2 FQNEAQ come from the germline V gene (reference sequence). Written as DNA, the CDR3 is TGTGCCAGCAGCCCCGGGACAGGGAATCAGCCCCAGCATTTT. Translated, it gives CASSPGTGNQPQHF. The entire variable domain, with the rest obtained from reference TRBV7-9 and TRBJ1-5, is as follows: DTGVSQNPRHKITKRGQNVTFRCDPISEHNRLYWYRQTLGQGPEFLTYFQNEAQLEKSRLLSDRFSAERPKGSFSTLEIQRTEQGDSAMYLCASSPGTGNQPQHFGDGTRLSIL.

Worth noting for this clonotype: No conserved phenylalanine or tryptophan is present at the end of the CDR3, so a read error is the likely explanation. V gene TRBV12-3 or TRBV12-4 combines with J gene TRBJ2-6; 11 bases agree with TRBD1. The CDR3 length is 21 residues. The CDR3 nucleotides are TGTGTCAGCAGTTTAGGTCGGACAGGGGGCAGTCTTAAAACTGGGGCCAACGTCCTGACTTTG. It yields the protein CVSSLGRTGGSLKTGANVLTL.

This clonotype appeared a few times. J is TRBJ1-1 and V is TRBV28; perhaps TRBD1 as D (6 bases). The V gene lost 5 bases and the J gene lost 7 bases, with 17 bases spanning the gap. The CDR3 has 14 amino acids. The V gene's germline CDR1 is MDHEN and CDR2 SYDVKM. CDR3 bases: TGTGCCAGCAGTGATTCAGGGGTAAGGGTTGAAGCTTTCTTT. This codes for CASSDSGVRVEAFF.

The chain joins TRBV11-3 to TRBJ2-3; D not resolved. Trimming took off 0 bases at V and 5 bases at J, with 9 bases between the two ends. The length of the CDR3 is 14 residues. Per germline, CDR1 SGHNT and CDR2 YENEEA. The CDR3 DNA sequence: TGTGCCAGCAGCTTAGAAGACGGTCGAGATACGCAGTATTTT. It codes for CASSLEDGRDTQYF.

Concerning this clonotype: A much larger clone is a single base away; this may be a read error. This chain uses TRBV6-5 with TRBJ2-5; possible D gene TRBD2, 6 bases. CDR1 and CDR2 (germline): MNHEY, SVGAGI. This CDR3 spans 14 amino acids. Trimming removed 2 bases at V and 5 bases at J, with 12 bases between. The CDR3 coding sequence is TGTGCCAGCAGTTACATAGCTAGCGCGGAGACCCAGTACTTC. It specifies CASSYIASAETQYF.

This clonotype was found once. Germline and junction disagree at one end, which may indicate a read error. V is TRBV11-2 and J is TRBJ2-3; 7 bases line up with TRBD2. Germline assignment: CDR1 SGHAT and CDR2 FQNNGV. The CDR3 has 15 amino acids. The CDR3 is CASSPALACPDTQYF. The CDR3 region has the DNA TGTGCCAGCAGCCCTGCACTAGCGTGCCCAGATACACAGTATTTT.

This clonotype has only a few counts. V gene TRBV10-3 combines with J gene TRBJ1-2, with a possible D match to TRBD1 (5 bases). The CDR3 length is 15 residues. Trimming removed 11 bases at V and 1 base at J, with 20 bases between. The germline gives CDR1 ENHRY, CDR2 SYGVKD. CDR3 in amino acids: CASGDPTDSNYGYTF. CDR3 DNA: TGTGCCTCCGGGGACCCCACAGACAGTAACTATGGCTACACCTTC.